The clone carrying this T cell receptor beta chain occurred a few times. Antigen unknown. Uncontrolled infections, other autoimmune diseases, pregnancy or lactation led to exclusion of patients. Fresh peripheral blood, 8 to 10 ml, was the source of the PBMCs. The data belong to a study of T cells in Graves' hyperthyroidism and ophthalmopathy. Findings of the study overall: Among clonotypes expanded in thyroid above 0.001, most were also found in blood.

Amplification of TCR beta CDR3 regions used RNA as the template. Using the HTBI primer set, a first-round RT-PCR was run on the TCR CDR3. TCRdb reprocessed the multiplex PCR reads via MiXCR and lists one record per CDR3 protein. The sample includes 250,000 to 300,000 distinct CDR3 sequences, approximately 18% of them seen just once. The CDR3 contains 14 residues. CDR1 and CDR2 (germline): SGDLS, YYNGEE. V shed 6 bases and J 5 bases; nucleotides not matched to a gene: 6. The sample consisted of blood. V gene TRBV9 combines with J gene TRBJ2-5; 11 bases are a match to TRBD2. The sequence was collected from a man aged 50-59 years with Graves' ophthalmopathy. The CDR3 reads CASNPSGRWETQYF. As DNA, the CDR3 is TGTGCCAGCAACCCTAGCGGGAGGTGGGAGACCCAGTACTTC.